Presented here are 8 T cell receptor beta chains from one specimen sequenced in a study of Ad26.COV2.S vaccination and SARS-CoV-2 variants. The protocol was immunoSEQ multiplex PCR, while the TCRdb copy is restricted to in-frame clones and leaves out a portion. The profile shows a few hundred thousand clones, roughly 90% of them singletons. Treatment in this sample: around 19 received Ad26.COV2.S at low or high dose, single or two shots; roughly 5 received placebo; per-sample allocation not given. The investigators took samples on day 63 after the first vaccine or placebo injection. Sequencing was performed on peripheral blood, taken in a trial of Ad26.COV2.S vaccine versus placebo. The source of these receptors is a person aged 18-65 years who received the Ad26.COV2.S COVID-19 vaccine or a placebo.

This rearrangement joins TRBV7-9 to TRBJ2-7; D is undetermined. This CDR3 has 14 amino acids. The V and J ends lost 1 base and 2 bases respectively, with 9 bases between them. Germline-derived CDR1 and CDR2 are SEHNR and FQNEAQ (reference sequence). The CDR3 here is CASSLESRPYEQYF. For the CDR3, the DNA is TGTGCCAGCAGCTTAGAGTCACGGCCCTACGAGCAGTACTTC. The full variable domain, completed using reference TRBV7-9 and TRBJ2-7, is DTGVSQNPRHKITKRGQNVTFRCDPISEHNRLYWYRQTLGQGPEFLTYFQNEAQLEKSRLLSDRFSAERPKGSFSTLEIQRTEQGDSAMYLCASSLESRPYEQYFGPGTRLTVT.

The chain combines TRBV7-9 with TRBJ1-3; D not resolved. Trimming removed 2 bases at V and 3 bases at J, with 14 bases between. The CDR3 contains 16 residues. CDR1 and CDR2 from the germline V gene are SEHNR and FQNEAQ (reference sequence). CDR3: CASSLKLLGNGNTIYF. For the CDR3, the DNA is TGTGCCAGCAGCTTAAAATTGTTGGGCAATGGAAACACCATATATTTT.

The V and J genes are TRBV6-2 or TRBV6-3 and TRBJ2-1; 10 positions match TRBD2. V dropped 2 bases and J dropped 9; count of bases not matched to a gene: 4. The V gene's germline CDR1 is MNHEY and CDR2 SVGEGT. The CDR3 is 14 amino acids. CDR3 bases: TGTGCCAGCAGTTACAAGCGGGGGGGCCCTGAGCAGTTCTTC. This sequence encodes CASSYKRGGPEQFF.

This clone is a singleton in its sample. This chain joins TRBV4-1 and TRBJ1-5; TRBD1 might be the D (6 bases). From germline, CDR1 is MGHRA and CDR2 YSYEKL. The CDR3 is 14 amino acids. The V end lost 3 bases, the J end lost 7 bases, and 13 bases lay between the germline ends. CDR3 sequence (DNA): TGCGCCAGCAGCCAGATTGCAGGGGAACAGCCCCAGCATTTT. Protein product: CASSQIAGEQPQHF.

CDR3 in amino acids: CASSSTGTGKWYEQYF. The DNA for the CDR3 is TGTGCCAGCAGCTCTACCGGGACAGGGAAATGGTACGAGCAGTACTTC. V is TRBV5-5 and J is TRBJ2-7, with 9 bases matching TRBD1. Losses at the gene ends were 3 bases for V and 4 bases for J; bases not matched to a gene: 11. Germline CDR1 SGHKS, CDR2 YYEKEE (reference sequence). The CDR3 length is 16 residues.

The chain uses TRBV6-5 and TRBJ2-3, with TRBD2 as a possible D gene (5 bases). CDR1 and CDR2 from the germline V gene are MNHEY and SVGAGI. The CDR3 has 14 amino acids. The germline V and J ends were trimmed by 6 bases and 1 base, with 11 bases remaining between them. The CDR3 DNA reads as TGTGCCAGCAGGGGGAGTTTCGGCACAGATACGCAGTATTTT. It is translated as CASRGSFGTDTQYF.

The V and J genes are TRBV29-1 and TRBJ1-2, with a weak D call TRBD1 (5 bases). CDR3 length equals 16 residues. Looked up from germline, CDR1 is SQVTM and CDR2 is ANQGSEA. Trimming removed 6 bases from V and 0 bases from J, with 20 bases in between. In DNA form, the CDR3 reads TGCAGCGTGGGGAGGGCGCCCCGGGGCCCTAACTATGGCTACACCTTC. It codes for CSVGRAPRGPNYGYTF.

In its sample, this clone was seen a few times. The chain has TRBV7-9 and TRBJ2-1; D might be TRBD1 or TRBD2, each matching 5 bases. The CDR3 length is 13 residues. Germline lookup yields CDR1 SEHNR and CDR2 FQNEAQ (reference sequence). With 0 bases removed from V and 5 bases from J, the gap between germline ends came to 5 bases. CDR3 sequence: CASSLAGDNEQFF. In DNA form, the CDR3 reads TGTGCCAGCAGCTTAGCGGGGGACAATGAGCAGTTCTTC.